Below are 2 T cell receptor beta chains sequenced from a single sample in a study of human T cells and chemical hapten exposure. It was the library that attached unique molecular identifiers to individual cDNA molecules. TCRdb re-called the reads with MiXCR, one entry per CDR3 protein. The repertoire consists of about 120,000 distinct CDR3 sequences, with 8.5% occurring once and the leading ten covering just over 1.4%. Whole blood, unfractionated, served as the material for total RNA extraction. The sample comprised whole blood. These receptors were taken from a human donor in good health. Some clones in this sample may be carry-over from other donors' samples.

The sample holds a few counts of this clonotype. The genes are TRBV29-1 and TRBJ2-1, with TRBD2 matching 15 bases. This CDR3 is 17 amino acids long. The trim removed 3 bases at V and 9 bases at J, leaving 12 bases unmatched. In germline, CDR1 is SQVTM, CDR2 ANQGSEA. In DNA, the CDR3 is TGCAGCGTTGACGGACTAGCGGGAGGGCGAAGGGATTCTGAGCAGTTCTTC. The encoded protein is CSVDGLAGGRRDSEQFF.

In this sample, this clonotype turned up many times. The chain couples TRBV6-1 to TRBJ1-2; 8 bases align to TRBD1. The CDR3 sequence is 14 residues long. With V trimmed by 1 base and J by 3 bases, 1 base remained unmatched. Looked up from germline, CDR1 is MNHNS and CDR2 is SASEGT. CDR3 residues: CASSEGQGYYGYTF. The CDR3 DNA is TGTGCCAGCAGTGAAGGACAGGGGTACTATGGCTACACCTTC.